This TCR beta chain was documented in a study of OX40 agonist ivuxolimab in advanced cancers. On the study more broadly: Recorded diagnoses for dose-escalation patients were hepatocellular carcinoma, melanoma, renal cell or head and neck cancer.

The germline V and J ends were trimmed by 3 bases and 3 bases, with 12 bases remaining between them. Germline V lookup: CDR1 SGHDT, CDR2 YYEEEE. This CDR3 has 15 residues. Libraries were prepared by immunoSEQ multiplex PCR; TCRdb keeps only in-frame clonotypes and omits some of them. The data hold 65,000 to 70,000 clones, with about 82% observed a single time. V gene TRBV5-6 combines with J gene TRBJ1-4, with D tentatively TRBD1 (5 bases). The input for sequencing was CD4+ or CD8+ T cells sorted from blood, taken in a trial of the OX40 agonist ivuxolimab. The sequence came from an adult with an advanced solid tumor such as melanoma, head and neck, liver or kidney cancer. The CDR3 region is CASSSRALANEKLFF. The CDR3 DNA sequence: TGTGCCAGCAGCTCCAGGGCTCTGGCTAATGAAAAACTGTTTTTT.